This T cell receptor (beta chain) appears in the sequencing data of a study of yellow fever vaccine responses in identical twins. Study-level points and caveats: Twins' vaccine T cell responses were reported to seem partly convergent and partly personalized.

Worth noting for this clonotype: Its specificity is unknown.

MiXCR was run by TCRdb on the RT-PCR reads, yielding one entry per CDR3 protein. The data show about 18,000 distinct CDR3 sequences, less than 70% seen once. The TCR sequence derives from a woman aged 18-30 years who received the yellow fever vaccine. The sequencing here drew on T cells from blood (PBMCs), unsorted or a sorted subset (not recorded which), taken before or after yellow fever vaccination (not recorded which).

This CDR3 is CASSLLGNEQFF. CDR3 DNA: TGTGCCAGCAGTTTATTAGGGAATGAGCAGTTCTTC. The chain carries TRBV28 and TRBJ2-1; no reliable D call. CDR1 is MDHEN and CDR2 is SYDVKM in the germline V gene. The ends were cut back, 1 base at V and 7 bases at J, with 5 bases in the middle. The CDR3 runs to 12 residues.